The TCR beta chain described here comes from a study of molecular identifiers for immune sequencing clone quantification. V gave up 0 bases and J gave up 7 bases; unmatched junction bases: 6. The length of the CDR3 is 14 residues. CDR1 and CDR2 (germline): SGHKS, YYEKEE (reference sequence). Listed TCR primers and previously described methods were used for bulk TCR libraries. A single record per CDR3 protein comes from TCRdb applying MiXCR to the PCR reads. The data hold 600,000 to 650,000 distinct CDR3 sequences, with about 20% observed a single time. Naive CD8 libraries came from about 20,000 to 1,000,000 sorted cells with 10%, 30% or 50% RNA. The CD8+CD4-CCR7+CD45RA+ phenotype defined the sorted naive CD8 T cells. This clonotype was seen a few times.

The sample was naive CD8+ T cells from blood, with Jurkat cell RNA spiked in. Described subset: FACS-sorted CD8+CD4-CCR7+CD45RA+ naive T cells. This TCR derives from a human donor in good health. Some libraries in this study had Jurkat cell RNA spiked in. The chain is built from TRBV5-5 and TRBJ1-1, with TRBD1 matching over 7 bases. The CDR3, as DNA: TGTGCCAGCAGCTTGGCCGGGACAGATCTTGAAGCTTTCTTT. Amino acids: CASSLAGTDLEAFF.